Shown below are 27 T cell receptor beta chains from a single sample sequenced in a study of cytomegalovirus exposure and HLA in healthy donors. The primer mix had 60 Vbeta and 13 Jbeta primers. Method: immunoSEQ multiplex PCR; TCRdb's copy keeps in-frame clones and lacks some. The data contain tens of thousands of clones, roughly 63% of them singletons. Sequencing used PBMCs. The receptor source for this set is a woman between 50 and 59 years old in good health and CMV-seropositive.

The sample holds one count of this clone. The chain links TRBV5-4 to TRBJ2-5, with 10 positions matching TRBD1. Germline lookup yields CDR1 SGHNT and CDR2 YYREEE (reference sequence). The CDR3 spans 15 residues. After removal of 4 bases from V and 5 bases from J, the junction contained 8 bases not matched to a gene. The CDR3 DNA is TGTGCCAGCAGCGACCGGGACAGGGGAAGGGAGACCCAGTACTTC. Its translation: CASSDRDRGRETQYF.

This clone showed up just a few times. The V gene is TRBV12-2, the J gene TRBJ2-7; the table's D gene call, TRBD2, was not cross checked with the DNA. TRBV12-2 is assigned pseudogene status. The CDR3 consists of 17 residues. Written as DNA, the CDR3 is TGTGCAAGTCGCTTAGCCCGAGCGGGGGAGATCTCCTACGAGCAGTACTTC. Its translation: CASRLARAGEISYEQYF.

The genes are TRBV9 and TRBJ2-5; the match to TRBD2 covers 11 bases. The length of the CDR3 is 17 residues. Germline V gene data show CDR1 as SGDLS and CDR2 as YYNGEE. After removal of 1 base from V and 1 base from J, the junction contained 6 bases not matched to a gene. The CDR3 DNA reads TGTGCCAGCAGCGTATCTTCTAGCGGGGGGCCCCAAGAGACCCAGTACTTC. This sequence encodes CASSVSSSGGPQETQYF.

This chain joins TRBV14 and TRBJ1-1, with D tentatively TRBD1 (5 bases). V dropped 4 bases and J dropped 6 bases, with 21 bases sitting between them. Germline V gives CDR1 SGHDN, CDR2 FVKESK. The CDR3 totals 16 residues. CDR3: CASSPPGNSGVAEAFF. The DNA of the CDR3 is TGTGCCAGCAGCCCGCCTGGAAACTCGGGGGTCGCTGAAGCTTTCTTT.

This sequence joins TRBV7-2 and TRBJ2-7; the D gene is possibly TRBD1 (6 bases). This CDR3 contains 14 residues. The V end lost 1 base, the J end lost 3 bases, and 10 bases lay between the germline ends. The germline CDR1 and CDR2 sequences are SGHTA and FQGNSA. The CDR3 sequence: CASSLVGQSYEQYF. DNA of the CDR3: TGTGCCAGCAGCTTAGTAGGACAGAGCTACGAGCAGTACTTC. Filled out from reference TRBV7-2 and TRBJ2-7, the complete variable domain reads GAGVSQSPSNKVTEKGKDVELRCDPISGHTALYWYRQSLGQGLEFLIYFQGNSAPDKSGLPSDRFSAERTGGSVSTLTIQRTQQEDSAVYLCASSLVGQSYEQYFGPGTRLTVT.

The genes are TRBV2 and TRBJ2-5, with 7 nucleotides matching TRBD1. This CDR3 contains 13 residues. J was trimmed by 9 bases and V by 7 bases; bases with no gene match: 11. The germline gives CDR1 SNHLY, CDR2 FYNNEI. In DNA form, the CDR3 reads TGTGCCAGCAATGTTGTCCAGGGGGATGCCCAGTACTTC. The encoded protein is CASNVVQGDAQYF.

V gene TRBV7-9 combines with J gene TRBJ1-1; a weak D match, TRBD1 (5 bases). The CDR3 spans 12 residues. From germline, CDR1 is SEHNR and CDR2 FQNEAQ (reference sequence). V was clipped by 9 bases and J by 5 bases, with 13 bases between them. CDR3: CASSYGGTEAFF. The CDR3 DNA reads TGTGCCAGTTCTTATGGGGGGACTGAAGCTTTCTTT.

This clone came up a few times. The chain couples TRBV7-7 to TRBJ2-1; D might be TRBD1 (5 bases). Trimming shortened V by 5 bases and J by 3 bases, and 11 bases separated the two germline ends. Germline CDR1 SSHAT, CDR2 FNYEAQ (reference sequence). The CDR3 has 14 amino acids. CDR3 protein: CASSELQDYNEQFF. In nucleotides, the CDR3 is TGTGCCAGCAGCGAACTACAGGACTACAATGAGCAGTTCTTC.

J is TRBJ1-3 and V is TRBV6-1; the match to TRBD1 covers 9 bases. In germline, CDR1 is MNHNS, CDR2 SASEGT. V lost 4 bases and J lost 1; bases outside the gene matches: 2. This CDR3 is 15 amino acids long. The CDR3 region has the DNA TGTGCCAGCAGTGGGGGACAGGGTTCTGGAAACACCATATATTTT. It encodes CASSGGQGSGNTIYF.

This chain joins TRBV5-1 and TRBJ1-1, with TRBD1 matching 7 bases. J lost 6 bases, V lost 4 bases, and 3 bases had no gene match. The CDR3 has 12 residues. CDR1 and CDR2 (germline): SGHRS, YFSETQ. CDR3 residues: CASSTRGAEAFF. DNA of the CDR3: TGCGCCAGCAGCACCAGGGGGGCTGAAGCTTTCTTT.

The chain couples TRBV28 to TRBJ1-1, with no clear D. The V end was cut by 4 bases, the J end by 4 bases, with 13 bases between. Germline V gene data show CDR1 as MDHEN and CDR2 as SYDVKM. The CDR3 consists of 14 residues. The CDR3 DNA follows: TGTGCCAGCAGTTCCCCCGGGTCGGTCACTGAAGCTTTCTTT. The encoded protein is CASSSPGSVTEAFF.

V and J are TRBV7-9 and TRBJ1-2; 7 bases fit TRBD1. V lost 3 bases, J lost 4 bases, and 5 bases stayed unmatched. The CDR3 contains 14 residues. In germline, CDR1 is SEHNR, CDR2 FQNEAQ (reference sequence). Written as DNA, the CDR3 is TGTGCCAGCAGCTTGGAAGGACAGGCCTATGGCTACACCTTC. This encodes CASSLEGQAYGYTF.

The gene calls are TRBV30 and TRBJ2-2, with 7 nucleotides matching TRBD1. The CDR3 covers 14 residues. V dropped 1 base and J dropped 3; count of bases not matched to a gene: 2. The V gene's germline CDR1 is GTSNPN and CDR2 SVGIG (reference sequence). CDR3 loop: CAWSGTGYTGELFF. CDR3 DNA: TGTGCCTGGAGTGGGACAGGCTACACCGGGGAGCTGTTTTTT. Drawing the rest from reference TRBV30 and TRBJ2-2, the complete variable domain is SQTIHQWPATLVQPVGSPLSLECTVEGTSNPNLYWYRQAAGRGLQLLFYSVGIGQISSEVPQNLSASRPQDRQFILSSKKLLLSDSGFYLCAWSGTGYTGELFFGEGSRLTVL.

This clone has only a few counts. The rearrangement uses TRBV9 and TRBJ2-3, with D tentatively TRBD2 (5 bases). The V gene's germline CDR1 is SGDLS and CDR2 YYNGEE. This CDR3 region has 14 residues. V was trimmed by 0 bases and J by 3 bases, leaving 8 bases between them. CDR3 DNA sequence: TGTGCCAGCAGCGTAGTAAGCGGAACAGATACGCAGTATTTT. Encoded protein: CASSVVSGTDTQYF. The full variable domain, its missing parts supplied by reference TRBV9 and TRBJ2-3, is DSGVTQTPKHLITATGQRVTLRCSPRSGDLSVYWYQQSLDQGLQFLIQYYNGEERAKGNILERFSAQQFPDLHSELNLSSLELGDSALYFCASSVVSGTDTQYFGPGTRLTVL.

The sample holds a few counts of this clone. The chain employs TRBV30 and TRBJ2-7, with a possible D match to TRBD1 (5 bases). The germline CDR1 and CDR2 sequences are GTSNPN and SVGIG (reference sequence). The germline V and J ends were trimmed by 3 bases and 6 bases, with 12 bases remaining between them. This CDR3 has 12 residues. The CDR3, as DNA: TGTGCCTGGAGCAGGACATGGGCCGAGCAGTACTTC. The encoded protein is CAWSRTWAEQYF.

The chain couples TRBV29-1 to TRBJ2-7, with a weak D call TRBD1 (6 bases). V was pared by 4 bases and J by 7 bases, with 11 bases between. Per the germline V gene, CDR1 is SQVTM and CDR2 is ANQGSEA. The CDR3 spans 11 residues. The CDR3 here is CSVGTDQEQYF. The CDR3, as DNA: TGCAGCGTTGGGACAGACCAAGAGCAGTACTTC.

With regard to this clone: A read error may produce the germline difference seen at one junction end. CDR3 sequence: CSSSPSGDEQYF. CDR3 in DNA: TGTTCCAGCAGCCCTAGCGGGGACGAGCAGTACTTC. The chain couples TRBV7-9 to TRBJ2-7; TRBD2 matches at 9 bases. Germline-derived CDR1 and CDR2 are SEHNR and FQNEAQ (reference sequence). CDR3 length equals 12 residues.

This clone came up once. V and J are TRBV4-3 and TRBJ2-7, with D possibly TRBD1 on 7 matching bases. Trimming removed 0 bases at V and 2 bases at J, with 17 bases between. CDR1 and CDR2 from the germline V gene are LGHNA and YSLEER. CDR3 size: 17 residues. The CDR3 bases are TGCGCCAGCAGCCAAGATTATGCGGCAGGGGGGCCCTACGAGCAGTACTTC. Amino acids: CASSQDYAAGGPYEQYF.

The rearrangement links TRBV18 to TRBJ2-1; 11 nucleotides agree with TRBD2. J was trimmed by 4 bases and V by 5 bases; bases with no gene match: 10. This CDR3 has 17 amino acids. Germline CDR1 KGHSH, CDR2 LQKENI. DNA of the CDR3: TGTGCCAGCTCAAGTACATCGATAGCGGGGGGGTACAATGAGCAGTTCTTC. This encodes CASSSTSIAGGYNEQFF. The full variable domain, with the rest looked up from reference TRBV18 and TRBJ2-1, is NAGVMQNPRHLVRRRGQEARLRCSPMKGHSHVYWYRQLPEEGLKFMVYLQKENIIDESGMPKERFSAEFPKEGPSILRIQQVVRGDSAAYFCASSSTSIAGGYNEQFFGPGTRLTVL.

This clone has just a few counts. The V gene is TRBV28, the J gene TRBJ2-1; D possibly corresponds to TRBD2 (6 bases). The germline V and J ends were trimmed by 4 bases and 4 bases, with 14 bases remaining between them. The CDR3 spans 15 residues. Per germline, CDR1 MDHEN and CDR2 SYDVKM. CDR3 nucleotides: TGTGCCAGCAGTTCCACAGGAGGAGGGTACAATGAGCAGTTCTTC. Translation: CASSSTGGGYNEQFF.

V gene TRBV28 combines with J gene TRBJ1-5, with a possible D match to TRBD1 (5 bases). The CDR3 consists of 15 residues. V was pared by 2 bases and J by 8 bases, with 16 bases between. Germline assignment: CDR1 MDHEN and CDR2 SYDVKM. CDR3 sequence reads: CASSLGGTDGKPQHF. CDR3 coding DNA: TGTGCCAGCAGTTTAGGGGGGACGGACGGTAAGCCCCAGCATTTT.

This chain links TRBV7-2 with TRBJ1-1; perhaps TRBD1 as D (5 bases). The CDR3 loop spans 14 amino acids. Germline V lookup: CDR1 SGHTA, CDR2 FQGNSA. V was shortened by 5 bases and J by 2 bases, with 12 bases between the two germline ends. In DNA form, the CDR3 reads TGTGCCAGCAGCGCCAGACAGAGCAACACTGAAGCTTTCTTT. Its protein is CASSARQSNTEAFF. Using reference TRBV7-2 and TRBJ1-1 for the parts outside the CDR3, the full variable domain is GAGVSQSPSNKVTEKGKDVELRCDPISGHTALYWYRQSLGQGLEFLIYFQGNSAPDKSGLPSDRFSAERTGGSVSTLTIQRTQQEDSAVYLCASSARQSNTEAFFGQGTRLTVV.

The CDR3 sequence is CASSLVTGQSSEQFF. DNA for the CDR3: TGCGCCAGCAGCTTGGTTACAGGACAGTCAAGTGAGCAGTTCTTC. The chain links TRBV5-1 to TRBJ2-1, with D possibly TRBD1 on 6 matching bases. The V end lost 0 bases, the J end lost 9 bases, and 16 bases lay between the germline ends. The CDR3 has 15 amino acids. Germline V gives CDR1 SGHRS, CDR2 YFSETQ.

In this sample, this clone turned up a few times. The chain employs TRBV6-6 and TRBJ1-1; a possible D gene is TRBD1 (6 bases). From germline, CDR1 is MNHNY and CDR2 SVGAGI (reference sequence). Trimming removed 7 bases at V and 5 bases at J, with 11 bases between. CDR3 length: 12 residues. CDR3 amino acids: CASTLGQTEAFF. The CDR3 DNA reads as TGTGCCAGCACCCTAGGACAGACTGAAGCTTTCTTT.

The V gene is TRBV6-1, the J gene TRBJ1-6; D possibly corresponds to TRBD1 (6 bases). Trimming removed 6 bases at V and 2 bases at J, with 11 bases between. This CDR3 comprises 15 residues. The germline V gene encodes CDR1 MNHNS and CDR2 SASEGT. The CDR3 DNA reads TGTGCCAGCAGGGCAGGGGACACCTATAATTCACCCCTCCACTTT. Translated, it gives CASRAGDTYNSPLHF.

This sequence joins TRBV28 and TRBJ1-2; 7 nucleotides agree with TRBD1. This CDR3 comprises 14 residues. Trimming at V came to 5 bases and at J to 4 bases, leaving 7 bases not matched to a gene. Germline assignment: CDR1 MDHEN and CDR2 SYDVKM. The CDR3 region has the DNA TGTGCCAGCAGTCCCCCCGACAGGGTCTATGGCTACACCTTC. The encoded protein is CASSPPDRVYGYTF.

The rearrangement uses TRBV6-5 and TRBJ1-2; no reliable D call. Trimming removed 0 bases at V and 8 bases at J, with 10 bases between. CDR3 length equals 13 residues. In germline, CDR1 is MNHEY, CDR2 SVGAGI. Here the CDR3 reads CASSYSISFGYTF. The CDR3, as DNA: TGTGCCAGCAGTTACTCGATTAGTTTCGGCTACACCTTC.